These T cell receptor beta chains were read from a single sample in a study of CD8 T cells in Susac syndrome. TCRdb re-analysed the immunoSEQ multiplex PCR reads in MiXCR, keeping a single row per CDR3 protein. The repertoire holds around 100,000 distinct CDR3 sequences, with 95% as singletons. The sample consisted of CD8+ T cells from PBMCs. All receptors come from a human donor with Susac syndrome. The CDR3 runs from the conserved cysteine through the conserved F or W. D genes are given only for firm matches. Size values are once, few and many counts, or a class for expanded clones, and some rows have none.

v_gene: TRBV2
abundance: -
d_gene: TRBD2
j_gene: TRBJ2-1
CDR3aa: CASSDLAGSNNEQFF
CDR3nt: TGTGCCAGCAGTGATCTAGCGGGCTCTAACAATGAGCAGTTCTTC

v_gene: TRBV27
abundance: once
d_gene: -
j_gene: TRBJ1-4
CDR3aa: CASSFNGENEKLFF
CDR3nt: TGTGCCAGCAGTTTCAACGGAGAGAATGAAAAACTGTTTTTT

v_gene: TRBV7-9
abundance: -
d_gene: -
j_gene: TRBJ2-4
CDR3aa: CASAGGPKDIQYF
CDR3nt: TGTGCCAGCGCCGGGGGCCCGAAGGACATTCAGTACTTC

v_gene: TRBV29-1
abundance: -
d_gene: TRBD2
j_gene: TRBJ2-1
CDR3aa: CSVESREYSYNEQFF
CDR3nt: TGCAGCGTTGAATCGCGGGAGTACTCCTACAATGAGCAGTTCTTC

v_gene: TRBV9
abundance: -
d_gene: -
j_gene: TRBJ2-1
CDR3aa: CASSSGGKGNEQFF
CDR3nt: TGTGCCAGCAGCTCCGGGGGAAAGGGTAATGAGCAGTTCTTC

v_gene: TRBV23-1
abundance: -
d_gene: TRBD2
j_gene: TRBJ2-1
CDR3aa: CASSQSGGF
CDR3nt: TGCGCCAGCAGTCAATCGGGGGGGTTC

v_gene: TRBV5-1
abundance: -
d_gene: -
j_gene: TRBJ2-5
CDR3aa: CASSLAPKGIGETQYF
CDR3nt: TGCGCCAGCAGCTTGGCTCCCAAGGGGATAGGGGAGACCCAGTACTTC

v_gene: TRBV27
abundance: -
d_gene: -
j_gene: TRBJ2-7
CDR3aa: CASSLTVGSNDEQYF
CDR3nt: TGTGCCAGCAGTTTAACGGTCGGGAGTAACGACGAGCAGTACTTC

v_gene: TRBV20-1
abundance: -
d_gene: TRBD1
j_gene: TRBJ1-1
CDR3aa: CSASPSLWGQGGTEAFF
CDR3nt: TGCAGTGCTAGTCCGAGTTTGTGGGGACAGGGAGGCACTGAAGCTTTCTTT

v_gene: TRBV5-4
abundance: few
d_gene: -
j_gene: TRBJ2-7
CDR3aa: CASSLGGPYEQYF
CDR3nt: TGTGCCAGCAGCTTGGGGGGTCCTTACGAGCAGTACTTC

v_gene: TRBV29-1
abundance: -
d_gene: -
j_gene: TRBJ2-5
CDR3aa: CSVEGGRGSGETQYF
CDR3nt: TGCAGCGTTGAAGGGGGCAGGGGAAGCGGGGAGACCCAGTACTTC

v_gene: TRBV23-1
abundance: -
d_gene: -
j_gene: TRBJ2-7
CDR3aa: CASSQLLPRNEQYF
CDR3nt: TGCGCCAGCAGTCAATTGCTCCCTCGGAACGAGCAGTACTTC

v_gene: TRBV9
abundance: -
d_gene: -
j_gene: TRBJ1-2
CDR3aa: CASSVDRVNYGYTF
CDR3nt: TGTGCCAGCAGCGTAGACAGGGTGAACTATGGCTACACCTTC

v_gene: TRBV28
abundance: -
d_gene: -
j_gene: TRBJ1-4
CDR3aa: CASRRGANEKLFF
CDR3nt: TGTGCCAGCAGGCGGGGAGCTAATGAAAAACTGTTTTTT

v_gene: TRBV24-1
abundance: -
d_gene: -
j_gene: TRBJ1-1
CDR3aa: CATSDFGESAEAFF
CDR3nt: TGTGCCACCAGTGATTTTGGGGAATCCGCTGAAGCTTTCTTT

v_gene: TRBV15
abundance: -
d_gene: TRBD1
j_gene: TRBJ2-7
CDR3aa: CATSRGTGYEQYF
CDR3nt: TGTGCCACCAGCAGGGGGACAGGCTACGAGCAGTACTTC

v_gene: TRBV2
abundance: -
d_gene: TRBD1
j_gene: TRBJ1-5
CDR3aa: CASSEGQGDQPQHF
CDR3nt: TGTGCCAGCAGTGAAGGACAGGGCGATCAGCCCCAGCATTTT

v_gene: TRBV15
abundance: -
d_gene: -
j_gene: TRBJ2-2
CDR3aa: CATSREGTGELFF
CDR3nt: TGTGCCACCAGCAGAGAAGGCACCGGGGAGCTGTTTTTT

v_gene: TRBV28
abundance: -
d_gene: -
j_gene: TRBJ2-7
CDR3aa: CASSLASSYEQYF
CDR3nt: TGTGCCAGCAGTTTGGCCAGTTCCTACGAGCAGTACTTC

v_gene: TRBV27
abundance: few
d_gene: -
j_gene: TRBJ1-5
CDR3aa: CASSPDSSNQPQHF
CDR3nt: TGTGCCAGCAGCCCTGACAGCAGCAATCAGCCCCAGCATTTT

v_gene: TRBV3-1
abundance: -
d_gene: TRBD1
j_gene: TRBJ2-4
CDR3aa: CASSQGTRTGEESIQYF
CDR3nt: TGTGCCAGCAGCCAAGGTACCCGGACAGGGGAGGAAAGCATTCAGTACTTC

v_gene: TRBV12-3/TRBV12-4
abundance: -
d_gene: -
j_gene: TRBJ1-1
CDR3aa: CASTGNTEAFF
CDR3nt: TGTGCCTCTACAGGGAACACTGAAGCTTTCTTT

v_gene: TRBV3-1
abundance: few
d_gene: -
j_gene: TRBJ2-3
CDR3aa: CASSQGDTQYF
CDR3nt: TGTGCCAGCAGCCAGGGAGATACGCAGTATTTT

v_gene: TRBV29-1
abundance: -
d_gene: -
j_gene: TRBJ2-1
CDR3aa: CSVRWHNEQFF
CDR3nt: TGCAGCGTTCGGTGGCACAATGAGCAGTTCTTC

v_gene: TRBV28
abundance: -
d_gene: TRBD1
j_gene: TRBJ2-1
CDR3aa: CASSLLQGAGNEQFF
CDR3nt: TGTGCCAGCAGTTTATTACAGGGGGCTGGGAATGAGCAGTTCTTC

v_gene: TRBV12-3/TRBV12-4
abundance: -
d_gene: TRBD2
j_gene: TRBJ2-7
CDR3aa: CASSAASGSTYEQYF
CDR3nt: TGTGCCAGCAGTGCCGCTAGCGGGAGTACGTACGAGCAGTACTTC

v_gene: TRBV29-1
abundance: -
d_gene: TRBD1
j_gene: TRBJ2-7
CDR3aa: CSVESSGDRGYEQYF
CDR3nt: TGCAGCGTTGAATCATCCGGGGACAGGGGTTACGAGCAGTACTTC

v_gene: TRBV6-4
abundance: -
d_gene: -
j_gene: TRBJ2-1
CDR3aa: CASAASSYNEQFF
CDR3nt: TGTGCCAGCGCAGCGAGCTCCTACAATGAGCAGTTCTTC

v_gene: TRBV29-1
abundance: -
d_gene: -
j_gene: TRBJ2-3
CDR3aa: CSVVLTTDTQYF
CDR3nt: TGCAGCGTTGTTCTCACGACAGATACGCAGTATTTT

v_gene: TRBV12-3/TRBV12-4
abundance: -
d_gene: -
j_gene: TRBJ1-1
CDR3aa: CASSPNTEAFF
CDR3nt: TGTGCCAGCAGTCCGAACACTGAAGCTTTCTTT

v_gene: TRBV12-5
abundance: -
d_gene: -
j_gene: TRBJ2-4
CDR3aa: CASGLVTLTKGNIQYF
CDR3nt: TGTGCTAGTGGTTTGGTAACCCTCACGAAAGGGAACATTCAGTACTTC

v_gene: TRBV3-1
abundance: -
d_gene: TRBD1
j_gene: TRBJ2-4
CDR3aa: CASSRQGQGDPGFAKNIQYF
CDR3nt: TGTGCCAGCAGCCGGCAGGGACAGGGGGATCCCGGGTTCGCCAAAAACATTCAGTACTTC

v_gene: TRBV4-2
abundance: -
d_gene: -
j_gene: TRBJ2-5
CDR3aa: CASSGSPQETQYF
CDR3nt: TGTGCCAGCAGCGGTAGCCCCCAAGAGACCCAGTACTTC

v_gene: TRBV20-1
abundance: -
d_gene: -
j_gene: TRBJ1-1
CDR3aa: CSARPRGIGIPEAFF
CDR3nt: TGCAGTGCTAGACCCCGGGGGATTGGCATCCCTGAAGCTTTCTTT

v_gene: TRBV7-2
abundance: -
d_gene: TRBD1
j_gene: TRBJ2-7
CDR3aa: CASSLNRGNHEQYF
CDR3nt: TGTGCCAGCAGCTTAAACAGGGGGAACCACGAGCAGTACTTC

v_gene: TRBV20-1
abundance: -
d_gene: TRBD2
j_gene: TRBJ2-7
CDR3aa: CSAVGTKSYEQYF
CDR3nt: TGCAGTGCCGTGGGGACTAAATCCTACGAGCAGTACTTC

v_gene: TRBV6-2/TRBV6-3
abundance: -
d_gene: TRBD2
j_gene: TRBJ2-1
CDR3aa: CASSQREGPNEQFF
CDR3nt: TGTGCCAGCAGTCAGCGGGAGGGCCCGAATGAGCAGTTCTTC